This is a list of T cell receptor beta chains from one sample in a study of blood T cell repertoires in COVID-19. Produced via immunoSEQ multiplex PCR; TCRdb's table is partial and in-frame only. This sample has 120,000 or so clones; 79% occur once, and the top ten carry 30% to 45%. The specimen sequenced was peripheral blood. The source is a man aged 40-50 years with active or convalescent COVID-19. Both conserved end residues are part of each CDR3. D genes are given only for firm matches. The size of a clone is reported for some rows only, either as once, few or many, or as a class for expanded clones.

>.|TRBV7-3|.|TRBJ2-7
CASSLGVVLVGVDEQYF
TGTGCCAGCAGCTTAGGCGTCGTACTGGTAGGGGTCGACGAGCAGTACTTC
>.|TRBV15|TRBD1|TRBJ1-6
CATSRTGTNSPLHF
TGTGCCACCAGTAGGACAGGGACTAATTCACCCCTCCACTTT
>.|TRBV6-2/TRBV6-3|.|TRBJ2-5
CASSPRDRQETQYF
TGTGCCAGCAGTCCGCGGGACAGACAAGAGACCCAGTACTTC
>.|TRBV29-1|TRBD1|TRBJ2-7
CSVAPTGFSYEQYF
TGCAGCGTTGCCCCGACAGGGTTCTCCTACGAGCAGTACTTC
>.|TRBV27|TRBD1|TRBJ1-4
CASRLQGAAEKLFF
TGTGCCAGCAGGTTACAGGGGGCGGCTGAAAAACTGTTTTTT
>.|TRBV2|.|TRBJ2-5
CASMRDSSGTQYF
TGTGCCAGTATGCGGGACTCGAGTGGGACCCAGTACTTC
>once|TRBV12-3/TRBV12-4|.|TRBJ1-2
CASSFPGAGYTF
TGTGCCAGCAGTTTTCCAGGGGCCGGCTACACCTTC
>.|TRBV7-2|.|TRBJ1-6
CASSFRGGAPLHF
TGTGCCAGCAGTTTCCGAGGGGGGGCACCCCTCCACTTT
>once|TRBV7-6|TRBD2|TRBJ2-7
CASSPRTSGSSEQYF
TGTGCCAGCAGCCCCCGGACTAGCGGGAGCAGCGAGCAGTACTTC
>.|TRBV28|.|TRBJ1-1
CASSRTVERAEAFF
TGTGCCAGCAGTCGGACAGTGGAACGGGCTGAAGCTTTCTTT
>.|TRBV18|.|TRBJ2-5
CASSLKETQYF
TGTGCCAGCTCACTTAAAGAGACCCAGTACTTC
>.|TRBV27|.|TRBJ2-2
CASSLGLGSGELFF
TGTGCCAGCAGCTTGGGGCTGGGTTCCGGGGAGCTGTTTTTT
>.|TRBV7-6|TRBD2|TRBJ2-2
CASSLWEGAGSGELFF
TGTGCCAGCAGCTTATGGGAGGGAGCCGGGTCCGGGGAGCTGTTTTTT
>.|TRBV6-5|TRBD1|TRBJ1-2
CASSYMGQGDGYTF
TGTGCCAGCAGTTACATGGGACAGGGTGATGGCTACACCTTC
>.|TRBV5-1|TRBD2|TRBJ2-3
CASSLWGGGSTDTQYF
TGCGCCAGCAGCTTGTGGGGCGGGGGGAGCACAGATACGCAGTATTTT
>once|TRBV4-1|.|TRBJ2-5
CASSQAGETQYF
TGCGCCAGCAGCCAAGCCGGGGAGACCCAGTACTTC
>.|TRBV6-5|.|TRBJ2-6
CASSYSRAGANVLTF
TGTGCCAGCAGTTACTCCAGGGCTGGGGCCAACGTCCTGACTTTC
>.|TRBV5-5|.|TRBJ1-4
CASSLAPGVNEKLFF
TGTGCCAGCAGCTTGGCCCCCGGGGTTAATGAAAAACTGTTTTTT
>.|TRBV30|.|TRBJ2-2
CAWVGRGRKIRELFF
TGTGCCTGGGTGGGACGGGGGAGGAAAATCAGGGAGCTGTTTTTT
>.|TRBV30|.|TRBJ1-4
CAWSRPRQLLNEKLFF
TGTGCCTGGAGTCGACCAAGACAGCTGCTTAATGAAAAACTGTTTTTT
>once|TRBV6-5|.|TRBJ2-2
CASSPKGLFTGELFF
TGTGCCAGCTCCCCTAAAGGACTGTTCACCGGGGAGCTGTTTTTT
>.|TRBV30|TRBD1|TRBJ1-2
CAWSWTGTGGLAVSGYTF
TGTGCCTGGAGTTGGACCGGGACAGGGGGCCTGGCGGTCTCTGGCTACACCTTC
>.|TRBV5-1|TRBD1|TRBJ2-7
CASSLGGTAVYEQYF
TGCGCCAGCAGCTTGGGGGGGACAGCTGTGTACGAGCAGTACTTC
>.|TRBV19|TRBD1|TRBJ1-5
CASSTRDRERQPQHF
TGTGCCAGTAGTACCCGGGACAGGGAACGGCAGCCCCAGCATTTT
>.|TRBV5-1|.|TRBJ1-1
CASSFDLRTEAFF
TGCGCCAGCAGCTTTGATCTGAGGACTGAAGCTTTCTTT
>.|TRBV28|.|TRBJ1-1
CASSLTGGRLLAFF
TGTGCCAGCAGCTTAACGGGGGGAAGATTATTGGCTTTCTTT
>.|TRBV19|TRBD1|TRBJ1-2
CASTPGQGYGYTF
TGTGCCAGTACCCCGGGACAGGGCTATGGCTACACCTTC
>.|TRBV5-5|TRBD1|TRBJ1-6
CASSLALQGSSYNSPLHF
TGTGCCAGCAGCTTGGCGTTACAGGGGAGCTCCTATAATTCACCCCTCCACTTT
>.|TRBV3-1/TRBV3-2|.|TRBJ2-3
CASSQQTSGTQYF
TGTGCCAGCAGCCAACAAACCTCGGGTACGCAGTATTTT
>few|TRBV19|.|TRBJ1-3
CASRQILPAGNTIYF
TGTGCCAGTAGACAAATCCTCCCCGCTGGAAACACCATATATTTT
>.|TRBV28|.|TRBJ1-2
CASSFGGISNYGYTF
TGTGCCAGCAGTTTTGGCGGAATCTCTAACTATGGCTACACCTTC
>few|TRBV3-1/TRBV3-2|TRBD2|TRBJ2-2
CASSQRTGGTGELFF
TGTGCCAGCAGCCAGCGGACGGGAGGGACCGGGGAGCTGTTTTTT
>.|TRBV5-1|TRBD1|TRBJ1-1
CASSRRQGGPNTEAFF
TGCGCCAGCAGCAGAAGACAGGGGGGCCCGAACACTGAAGCTTTCTTT
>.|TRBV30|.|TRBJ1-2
CAWSVFYVESYGYTF
TGTGCCTGGAGTGTATTTTACGTGGAGTCCTATGGCTACACCTTC
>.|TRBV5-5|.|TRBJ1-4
CASSPIQGTNEKLFF
TGTGCCAGCAGCCCGATCCAGGGGACCAATGAAAAACTGTTTTTT
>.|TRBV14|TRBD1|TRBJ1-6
CASSSGTAYNSPLHF
TGTGCCAGCAGCTCCGGGACAGCCTACAATTCACCCCTCCACTTT
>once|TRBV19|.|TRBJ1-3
CASSNRAYSGNTIYF
TGTGCCAGTAGTAACAGGGCCTACTCTGGAAACACCATATATTTT
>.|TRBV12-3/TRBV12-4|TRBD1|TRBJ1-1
CASRPTRGQAFF
TGTGCCAGCAGGCCAACCAGGGGGCAAGCTTTCTTT
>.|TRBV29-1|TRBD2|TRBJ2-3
CSVDGGGPTSTDTQYF
TGCAGCGTTGACGGGGGGGGCCCAACTAGCACAGATACGCAGTATTTT
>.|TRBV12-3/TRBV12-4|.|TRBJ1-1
CASSLGGNTEAFF
TGTGCCAGCAGTTTAGGAGGGAACACTGAAGCTTTCTTT
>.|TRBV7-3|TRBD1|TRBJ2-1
CASSLESGTGRSNEQFF
TGTGCCAGCAGCCTAGAATCCGGGACAGGGCGGAGCAATGAGCAGTTCTTC
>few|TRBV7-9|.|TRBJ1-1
CASSLAYQSGGAFF
TGTGCCAGCAGCTTAGCGTATCAGTCCGGGGGAGCTTTCTTT
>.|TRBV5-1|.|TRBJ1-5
CASSLAPRQPQHF
TGCGCCAGCAGCTTGGCCCCTCGGCAGCCCCAGCATTTT
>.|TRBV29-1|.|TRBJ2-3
CSVYQGTQYF
TGCAGCGTTTACCAGGGAACGCAGTATTTT
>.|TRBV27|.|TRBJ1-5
CASSYRYSNQPQHF
TGTGCCAGCAGTTACAGATATAGCAATCAGCCCCAGCATTTT
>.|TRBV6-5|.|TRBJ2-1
CASSPTRPGYNEQFF
TGTGCCAGCAGTCCGACTAGACCCGGCTACAATGAGCAGTTCTTC
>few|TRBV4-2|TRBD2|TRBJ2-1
CASSQAGTSGGGEQFF
TGTGCCAGCAGCCAAGCCGGGACTAGCGGGGGAGGTGAGCAGTTCTTC
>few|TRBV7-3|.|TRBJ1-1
CASSLRGENTEAFF
TGTGCCAGCAGCCTCCGCGGGGAGAACACTGAAGCTTTCTTT
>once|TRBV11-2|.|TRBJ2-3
CASSLGGTGVDTQYF
TGTGCCAGCAGCTTAGGTGGGACGGGGGTGGATACGCAGTATTTT
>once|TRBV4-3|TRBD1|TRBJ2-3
CASSKIDREDTQYF
TGCGCCAGCAGCAAAATCGACAGGGAAGATACGCAGTATTTT
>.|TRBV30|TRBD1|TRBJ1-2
CAWEGSLGQGRSYTF
TGTGCCTGGGAGGGGTCCCTTGGACAGGGCAGGAGCTACACCTTC